The next 14 T cell receptor beta chains were all read from a single sample in a study of blood T cell repertoires in COVID-19. Assay used: immunoSEQ multiplex PCR; TCRdb lists only in-frame clones, some missing. The table records 110,000 or so clones, over 75% of them present only once. The sequenced sample consisted of peripheral blood. Source of these receptors: a man in his fifties or sixties with acute or convalescent COVID-19.

In this sample, this clone turned up once. The gene calls are TRBV6-2 or TRBV6-3 and TRBJ2-7; TRBD2 is a possible D gene (6 bases). V lost 6 bases and J lost 2, with 14 bases in between. Germline-derived CDR1 and CDR2 are MNHEY and SVGEGT. The CDR3 is 14 residues long. The chain's CDR3 is CASSSVRGPYEQYV. The DNA for the CDR3 is TGTGCCAGCAGCTCCGTGCGGGGTCCCTACGAGCAGTACGTC.

This clone was observed once. The chain employs TRBV4-1 and TRBJ1-6; unclear D gene. This CDR3 has 17 amino acids. CDR1 is MGHRA and CDR2 is YSYEKL in the germline V gene. V was clipped by 0 bases and J by 0 bases, with 9 bases between them. The CDR3 loop is CASSQDPLSSYNSPLHF. Written as DNA, the CDR3 is TGCGCCAGCAGCCAAGACCCCCTGAGCTCCTATAATTCACCCCTCCACTTT.

This clone was found many times. The chain couples TRBV11-2 to TRBJ1-5; 8 positions agree with TRBD1. The CDR3 has 15 amino acids. V dropped 6 bases and J dropped 6; count of bases not matched to a gene: 10. The germline CDR1 and CDR2 sequences are SGHAT and FQNNGV. CDR3 DNA: TGTGCCAGCAGGGGGAGCAGGGGGCAAGCTCAGCCCCAGCATTTT. Encoded protein: CASRGSRGQAQPQHF.

This chain links TRBV5-6 with TRBJ1-1, with D possibly matching TRBD1 (6 bases). The CDR3 is 13 residues long. Germline V CDR1 and CDR2: SGHDT, YYEEEE. V lost 5 bases and J lost 6, with 14 bases in between. The CDR3 region is CASSKDRRPEAFF. The CDR3, as DNA: TGTGCCAGCAGTAAAGACAGGAGGCCTGAAGCTTTCTTT.

The V call is TRBV5-5, the J call TRBJ1-1; 8 bases agree with TRBD1. Trimming at V came to 2 bases and at J to 0 bases, leaving 9 bases not matched to a gene. CDR1 and CDR2 from the germline V gene are SGHKS and YYEKEE (reference sequence). The CDR3 covers 17 residues. Here the CDR3 DNA reads TGTGCCAGCAGCTTTTTTTTGGCAGGGGGCCTGAACACTGAAGCTTTCTTT. It is translated as CASSFFLAGGLNTEAFF.

The chain joins TRBV4-2 to TRBJ2-7, with TRBD2 identical over 7 bases. The ends lost 4 bases at V and 2 bases at J; junction bases unmatched: 8. Looked up from germline, CDR1 is LGHNA and CDR2 is YNFKEQ. CDR3 length equals 15 residues. In nucleotides, the CDR3 is TGTGCCAGCAGCCGGGGGACTACTGCTACCTACGAGCAGTACTTC. Protein: CASSRGTTATYEQYF.

This clone is a singleton in its sample. The rearrangement joins TRBV10-3 to TRBJ2-3; 9 nucleotides align to TRBD2. CDR1 and CDR2 from the germline V gene are ENHRY and SYGVKD. The V segment lost 2 bases and the J segment 0 bases; nucleotides outside the gene matches: 6. The CDR3 is 17 residues long. The CDR3, as DNA: TGTGCCATCAGTGAGGGTAGCGGGGGCCCTAGCACAGATACGCAGTATTTT. This translates into CAISEGSGGPSTDTQYF.

This chain links TRBV6-5 with TRBJ2-1, with D perhaps TRBD2 (5 bases). Germline V gene sequence: CDR1 MNHEY, CDR2 SVGAGI. Deletions cut 7 bases from V and 3 bases from J, with 16 bases between. The CDR3 runs 15 residues. CDR3 nucleotide sequence: TGTGCCAGCATCACAACCGGGGATTACTACAATGAGCAGTTCTTC. This sequence encodes CASITTGDYYNEQFF.

The chain combines TRBV12-5 with TRBJ1-5, with 9 positions matching TRBD1. CDR3 size: 22 residues. Losses at the gene ends were 6 bases for V and 1 base for J; bases not matched to a gene: 25. Germline loops: CDR1 LGHNT, CDR2 FRNRAP. CDR3 region: CASGQRDRAMALRAISNQPQHF. CDR3 DNA: TGTGCTAGTGGACAGAGGGACAGGGCTATGGCTCTGAGGGCTATAAGCAATCAGCCCCAGCATTTT.

The rearrangement joins TRBV2 to TRBJ2-6; possibly TRBD1 for D (6 bases). Trimming pared 4 bases from V and 0 bases from J, leaving 19 bases between. Germline V gene data show CDR1 as SNHLY and CDR2 as FYNNEI. The CDR3 totals 19 residues. This CDR3 reads CASSGIQGLGYSGANVLTF. The CDR3 DNA is TGTGCCAGCAGTGGGATCCAGGGGCTAGGCTACTCTGGGGCCAACGTCCTGACTTTC.

The chain has TRBV12-5 and TRBJ1-1; D is unresolved. The CDR3 is made up of 11 amino acids. Trimming cost V 2 bases and J 8 bases, with 6 bases left between them. Germline V CDR1 and CDR2: LGHNT, FRNRAP. CDR3 bases: TGTGCTAGTGGTTTGTTGCGCGAAGCTTTCTTT. The encoded protein is CASGLLREAFF.

This clone was detected a few times. The same CDR3 is also encoded by other DNA sequences in this sample. The genes are TRBV5-1 and TRBJ1-6; 10 nucleotides agree with TRBD1. J was trimmed by 10 bases and V by 4 bases; bases with no gene match: 5. CDR3 length: 14 residues. The germline gives CDR1 SGHRS, CDR2 YFSETQ. CDR3 bases: TGCGCCAGCAGCGTAGACAGGGGGCGGTCACCCCTCCACTTT. Amino acid sequence: CASSVDRGRSPLHF.

J is TRBJ2-7 and V is TRBV28, with unresolved D. Germline loops: CDR1 MDHEN, CDR2 SYDVKM. The V end lost 6 bases, the J end lost 4 bases, and 13 bases lay between the germline ends. CDR3 size: 13 residues. CDR3 region: CASRNSGLYEQYF. CDR3 nucleotides: TGTGCCAGCAGGAATAGTGGTCTGTACGAGCAGTACTTC.

The chain joins TRBV6-5 to TRBJ2-4; TRBD2 aligns across 10 bases. CDR1 and CDR2 from the germline V gene are MNHEY and SVGAGI. This CDR3 region has 15 residues. V was clipped by 6 bases and J by 5 bases; unmatched bases: 7. The CDR3 DNA reads as TGTGCCAGCAGGACAGCGGGGGGGCCCGAAAACATTCAGTACTTC. Translated, it gives CASRTAGGPENIQYF.